This is a list of T cell receptor beta chains from one sample in a study of shared clonotypes between healthy human individuals. Generated by immunoSEQ multiplex PCR, the TCRdb table keeps only in-frame clones and is missing some. This table holds about 560,000 clones, around three quarters found once. Sequenced material: PBMCs. These receptors were obtained from a woman aged 40-49 years in good health. Some clones in this sample may be carry-over from other donors' samples. Both conserved end residues are part of each CDR3. The D gene is left open where the match is weak. For some rows the clone size is stated as once, few or many, or as a class when expanded; others skip it.

V gene	J gene	clone size	D gene	CDR3 protein	CDR3 DNA
TRBV7-9	TRBJ2-2	NA	NA	CASSLARVVQGDGELFF	TGTGCCAGCAGCTTAGCCCGGGTCGTGCAGGGTGACGGGGAGCTGTTTTTT
TRBV9	TRBJ1-1	NA	NA	CASSGTGARGTEAFF	TGTGCCAGCAGCGGCACCGGGGCGCGGGGCACTGAAGCTTTCTTT
TRBV5-1	TRBJ1-4	once	NA	CASSFGGRSNEKLFF	TGCGCCAGCAGCTTTGGAGGGAGGTCTAATGAAAAACTGTTTTTT
TRBV19	TRBJ2-5	NA	TRBD2	CASSEAGGETQYF	TGTGCCAGTAGCGAAGCGGGAGGGGAGACCCAGTACTTC
TRBV6-1	TRBJ2-6	NA	NA	CASRFGANVLTF	TGTGCCAGCAGGTTCGGGGCCAACGTCCTGACTTTC
TRBV7-2	TRBJ2-4	once	TRBD1	CASSPRTGLAKNIQYF	TGTGCCAGCAGCCCCAGGACAGGGTTAGCCAAAAACATTCAGTACTTC
TRBV7-9	TRBJ1-4	NA	NA	CASSLGDIPFSEKLFF	TGTGCCAGCAGCTTAGGGGACATTCCATTTAGTGAAAAACTGTTTTTT
TRBV18	TRBJ2-5	NA	TRBD1	CASSPGTAEETQYF	TGTGCCAGCTCACCTGGGACAGCAGAAGAGACCCAGTACTTC
TRBV7-3	TRBJ2-7	NA	TRBD2	CASSSSEGLAGLYEQYF	TGTGCCAGCAGCTCGTCCGAGGGACTAGCGGGCCTCTACGAGCAGTACTTC
TRBV7-9	TRBJ2-1	NA	TRBD2	CASTELAGAYNEQFF	TGTGCCAGCACCGAACTAGCGGGGGCCTACAATGAGCAGTTCTTC
TRBV11-2	TRBJ2-1	NA	NA	CASRRPSGDEQFF	TGTGCCAGCAGAAGACCGTCAGGGGATGAGCAGTTCTTC
TRBV2	TRBJ1-2	few	NA	CASSEGLNYGYTF	TGTGCCAGCAGTGAAGGCCTTAACTATGGCTACACCTTC
TRBV27	TRBJ1-1	many	TRBD1	CASSLRQGNTEAFF	TGTGCCAGCAGTTTGCGACAGGGGAACACTGAAGCTTTCTTT
TRBV11-2	TRBJ2-2	NA	NA	CASSSIRRGRRGWPGELFF	TGTGCCAGCAGCTCCATAAGGAGGGGGCGGAGAGGGTGGCCTGGGGAGCTGTTTTTT
TRBV19	TRBJ2-1	NA	NA	CASMRGTSSYNEQFF	TGTGCCAGTATGAGAGGAACTAGCTCCTACAATGAGCAGTTCTTC
TRBV29-1	TRBJ2-5	NA	NA	CSVEETNF	TGCAGCGTTGAAGAGACTAACTTC
TRBV7-9	TRBJ2-3	NA	NA	CASSRGSGGSTDTQYF	TGTGCCAGCAGCCGTGGCTCCGGGGGTAGCACAGATACGCAGTATTTT
TRBV28	TRBJ1-1	NA	NA	CASSTDSNTEAFF	TGTGCCAGCAGCACTGACAGCAACACTGAAGCTTTCTTT
TRBV7-9	TRBJ2-1	NA	TRBD2	CASSLGLAGVAVGDEQFF	TGTGCCAGCAGCTTAGGACTAGCGGGAGTTGCTGTTGGCGATGAGCAGTTCTTC
TRBV19	TRBJ2-1	NA	TRBD2	CASSNTGGPDNEQFF	TGTGCCAGTAGTAATACGGGGGGGCCTGACAATGAGCAGTTCTTC
TRBV27	TRBJ2-6	few	TRBD1	CASSHGEGTGGFFGANVLTF	TGTGCCAGCAGCCATGGGGAGGGGACAGGGGGCTTCTTTGGGGCCAACGTCCTGACTTTC
TRBV4-2	TRBJ2-7	NA	TRBD2	CASSQGASGGQYEQYF	TGTGCCAGCAGCCAAGGGGCTAGCGGGGGGCAGTACGAGCAGTACTTC
TRBV9	TRBJ2-1	NA	TRBD2	CASSVGVRLAGAPYNEQFF	TGTGCCAGCAGCGTTGGGGTCCGACTAGCGGGAGCCCCCTACAATGAGCAGTTCTTC
TRBV27	TRBJ1-1	NA	NA	CASSRGWDTEAFF	TGTGCCAGCAGCAGGGGTTGGGACACTGAAGCTTTCTTT
TRBV30	TRBJ2-1	NA	NA	CACSLVAHYNEQFF	TGTGCCTGCAGTTTAGTGGCCCACTACAATGAGCAGTTCTTC
TRBV5-1	TRBJ1-2	NA	NA	CASSLNGDGYTF	TGCGCCAGCAGCTTGAACGGGGATGGCTACACCTTC
TRBV27	TRBJ1-2	NA	NA	CASRLDRYNYGYTF	TGTGCCAGCAGACTGGACCGATATAACTATGGCTACACCTTC
TRBV9	TRBJ2-1	NA	TRBD2	CASSAIAGSSYNEQFF	TGTGCCAGCAGCGCAATAGCGGGGAGCTCCTACAATGAGCAGTTCTTC
TRBV30	TRBJ2-7	NA	NA	CAWSVLPRGRDYEQYF	TGTGCCTGGAGTGTACTCCCCCGCGGAAGAGATTACGAGCAGTACTTC
TRBV5-4	TRBJ2-1	once	NA	CASSRLDRYNEQFF	TGTGCCAGCAGCCGTTTAGACAGGTACAATGAGCAGTTCTTC
TRBV5-6	TRBJ2-5	few	TRBD1	CASSLVPTGGAPTQYF	TGTGCCAGCAGCTTGGTCCCGACAGGGGGGGCGCCGACCCAGTACTTC
TRBV7-9	TRBJ1-1	few	NA	CASSMDRNTEAFF	TGTGCCAGCAGTATGGACAGGAACACTGAAGCTTTCTTT
TRBV19	TRBJ2-1	NA	TRBD1	CASSIATGQGWPSSYNEQFF	TGTGCCAGTAGTATAGCTACGGGACAGGGGTGGCCTAGCAGCTACAATGAGCAGTTCTTC
TRBV20-1	TRBJ2-1	NA	NA	CSARDSGEQFF	TGCAGTGCTAGAGATTCGGGGGAGCAGTTCTTC
TRBV4-2	TRBJ2-1	NA	NA	CASSLQAAYYPGSYNEQFF	TGTGCCAGCAGCCTTCAGGCGGCGTATTACCCAGGGTCCTACAATGAGCAGTTCTTC
TRBV18	TRBJ2-5	NA	NA	CASSPTTGQETQYF	TGTGCCAGCTCACCGACGACAGGCCAAGAGACCCAGTACTTC
TRBV5-4	TRBJ2-5	few	NA	CASGATHGGEETQYF	TGTGCCAGCGGGGCTACCCACGGAGGGGAAGAGACCCAGTACTTC
TRBV2	TRBJ2-7	NA	NA	CASKGTQSSYEQYF	TGTGCCAGCAAAGGGACGCAGAGCTCCTACGAGCAGTACTTC
TRBV6-1	TRBJ2-5	NA	NA	CASRVRVYF	TGTGCCAGCAGAGTGCGCGTCTACTTC
TRBV19	TRBJ2-5	NA	TRBD1	CASSPETGGQETQYF	TGTGCCAGTAGCCCCGAGACAGGGGGACAAGAGACCCAGTACTTC
TRBV7-2	TRBJ2-6	NA	TRBD1	CASSWAGTAGANVLTF	TGTGCCAGCAGTTGGGCAGGGACAGCTGGGGCCAACGTCCTGACTTTC
TRBV27	TRBJ2-1	NA	NA	CASSFLGIGNEQFF	TGTGCCAGCAGTTTTTTAGGGATCGGCAATGAGCAGTTCTTC
TRBV9	TRBJ1-1	NA	TRBD1	CASSVDGRGHTEAFF	TGTGCCAGCAGCGTAGATGGCAGGGGGCACACTGAAGCTTTCTTT
TRBV29-1	TRBJ2-3	many	TRBD1	CSVEARGSDTQYF	TGCAGCGTCGAAGCCAGGGGGTCGGATACGCAGTATTTT
TRBV28	TRBJ2-2	NA	TRBD1	CASSPPGQWTGELFF	TGTGCCAGCAGTCCCCCGGGACAGTGGACCGGGGAGCTGTTTTTT
TRBV28	TRBJ1-5	NA	NA	CASGGGQGGNQPQHF	TGTGCCAGCGGAGGCGGGCAGGGAGGCAATCAGCCCCAGCATTTT
TRBV28	TRBJ2-1	NA	NA	CASSLVFRAGKYNEQFF	TGTGCCAGCAGTTTAGTCTTTAGGGCGGGAAAGTACAATGAGCAGTTCTTC
TRBV7-6	TRBJ2-7	NA	TRBD1	CASSLRTGDYEQYF	TGTGCCAGCAGTCTCAGGACAGGGGATTACGAGCAGTACTTC
TRBV5-1	TRBJ2-5	NA	NA	CASSSRGQISSWETQYF	TGCGCCAGCAGTTCGCGGGGGCAGATCAGTTCGTGGGAGACCCAGTACTTC
TRBV11-2	TRBJ2-5	NA	NA	CASRFGSVWEETQYF	TGTGCCAGCAGATTTGGGTCAGTGTGGGAAGAGACCCAGTACTTC
TRBV6-5	TRBJ2-5	NA	NA	CASTMDPIVPQYF	TGTGCCAGCACCATGGACCCAATTGTTCCCCAGTACTTC
TRBV7-9	TRBJ2-1	NA	TRBD1	CASSLGQGDNEQFF	TGTGCCAGCAGCTTAGGACAGGGTGACAATGAGCAGTTCTTC
TRBV7-8	TRBJ2-1	NA	NA	CASSLAWAAGSYNEQFF	TGTGCCAGCAGCTTAGCCTGGGCGGCGGGATCGTACAATGAGCAGTTCTTC
TRBV12-5	TRBJ2-5	few	NA	CASGLLSRTNQETQYF	TGTGCTAGTGGTTTGCTATCCCGGACTAACCAAGAGACCCAGTACTTC
TRBV5-1	TRBJ2-6	NA	TRBD1	CASSLSTGSANVLTF	TGCGCCAGCAGCTTGTCGACAGGGTCGGCCAACGTCCTGACTTTC
TRBV25-1	TRBJ2-2	NA	TRBD2	CASGTSGYTGELFF	TGTGCCAGCGGGACTAGCGGGTACACCGGGGAGCTGTTTTTT
TRBV28	TRBJ2-3	NA	NA	CASSPPRPDTQYF	TGTGCCAGCAGCCCCCCGAGGCCAGATACGCAGTATTTT
TRBV11-2	TRBJ2-1	NA	TRBD2	CASSLARTSGSYNEQFF	TGTGCCAGCAGCTTAGCGAGGACTAGCGGATCCTACAATGAGCAGTTCTTC
TRBV28	TRBJ1-2	once	NA	CASSLPGFPGYTF	TGTGCCAGCAGTTTACCAGGGTTTCCCGGCTACACCTTC
TRBV30	TRBJ2-4	NA	TRBD1	CAWSSQGKGGKNIQYF	TGTGCCTGGAGTTCACAGGGGAAAGGAGGCAAAAACATTCAGTACTTC